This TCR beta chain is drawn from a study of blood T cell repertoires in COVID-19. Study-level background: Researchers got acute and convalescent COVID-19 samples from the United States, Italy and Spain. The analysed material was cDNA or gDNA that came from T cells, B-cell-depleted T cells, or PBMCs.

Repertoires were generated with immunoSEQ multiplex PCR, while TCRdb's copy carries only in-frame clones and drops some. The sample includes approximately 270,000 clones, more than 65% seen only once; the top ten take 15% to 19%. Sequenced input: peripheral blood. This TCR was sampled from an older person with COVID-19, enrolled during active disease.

DNA of the CDR3: TGTGCCACCATCCCGGGACAGGGAGGTCCCACCGAAGCTTTCTTT. This encodes CATIPGQGGPTEAFF. The V gene is TRBV15, the J gene TRBJ1-1; 9 nucleotides line up with TRBD1. CDR1 is LNHNV, CDR2 YYDKDF, per germline (reference sequence). CDR3 length: 15 amino acids. The J segment lost 8 bases and the V segment lost 7 bases, leaving 14 bases of the junction unmatched.